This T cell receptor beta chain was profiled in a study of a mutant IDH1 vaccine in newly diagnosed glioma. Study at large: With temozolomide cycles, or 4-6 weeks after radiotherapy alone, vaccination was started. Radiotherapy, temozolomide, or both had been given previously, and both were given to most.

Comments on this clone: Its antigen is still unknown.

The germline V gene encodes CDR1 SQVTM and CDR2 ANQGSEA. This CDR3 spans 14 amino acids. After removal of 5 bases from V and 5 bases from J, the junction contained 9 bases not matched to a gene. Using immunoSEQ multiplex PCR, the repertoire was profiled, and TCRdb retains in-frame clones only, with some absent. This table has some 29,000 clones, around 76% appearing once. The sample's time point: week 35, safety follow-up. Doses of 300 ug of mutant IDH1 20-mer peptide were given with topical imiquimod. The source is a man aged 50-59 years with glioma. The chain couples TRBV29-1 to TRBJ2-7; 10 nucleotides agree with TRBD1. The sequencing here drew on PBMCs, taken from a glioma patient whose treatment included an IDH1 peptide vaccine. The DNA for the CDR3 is TGCAGCGTTTCCAGGAGGGACAGGGGTGACGAGCAGTACTTC. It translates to CSVSRRDRGDEQYF.